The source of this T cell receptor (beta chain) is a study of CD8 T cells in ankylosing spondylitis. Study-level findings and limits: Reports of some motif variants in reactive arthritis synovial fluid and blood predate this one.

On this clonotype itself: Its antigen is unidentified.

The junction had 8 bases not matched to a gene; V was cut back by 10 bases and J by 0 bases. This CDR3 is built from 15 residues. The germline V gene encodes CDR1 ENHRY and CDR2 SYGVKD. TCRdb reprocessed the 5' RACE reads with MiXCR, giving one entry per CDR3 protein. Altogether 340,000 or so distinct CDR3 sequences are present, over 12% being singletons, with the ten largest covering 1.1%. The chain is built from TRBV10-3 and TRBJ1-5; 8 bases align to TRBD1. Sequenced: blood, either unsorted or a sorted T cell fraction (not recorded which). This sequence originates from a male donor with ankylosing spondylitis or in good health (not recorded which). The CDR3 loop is CATAGGEFSNQPQHF. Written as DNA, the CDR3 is TGTGCCACCGCAGGGGGCGAATTTAGCAATCAGCCCCAGCATTTT.